This T cell receptor (beta chain) was obtained from a study of blood T cells in healthy people across ages (dated by TCRdb to about 2015). About the full investigation: In model experiments, roughly one uniquely barcoded TCR beta cDNA molecule per two T cells was captured by template switching. The study measured age-related changes in TCR beta repertoire diversity using deep sequencing normalized with unique cDNA molecular identifiers. The donors were split into four age groups: young (average around 15 years), middle-aged (39), aged (more than 60) and long-lived (under 90). Two additional independent replicas of 1 million unique cDNA reads from the same blood draw were analyzed for two donors (one aged 18 to 29 and one aged 80 or older). Overall study results and their limits: There was a strong correlation between observed TCR beta diversity and the percentage of naive T cells measured by flow cytometry. Because donor CMV infection status was unknown, age-related changes in expanded clonotypes were potentially confounded. As age increased, observed TCR beta diversity per million T cells dropped in a roughly linear way, and a significant reduction was already evident by age about 36. Conclusive comparison of naive and antigen-experienced compartments was prevented by the profiling of bulk unsorted PBMCs. Compared with the aged group, more naive CD4+ T cells, fewer expanded clones and increased TCR diversity were shown by the long-lived group, suggesting age selection. Estimates of total diversity based on one million sequenced T cells were considered lower bounds and underestimates.

Looking up the germline V gene yields CDR1 SGHDN and CDR2 FVKESK. The V and J ends are trimmed by 2 bases and 2 bases, leaving 16 bases between them. Measured from the cysteine to the phenylalanine, the CDR3 is 16 residues long. Of the read, only the CDR3 DNA is kept; its 48 bases are in frame from base 1. The donors were some 39 Caucasian individuals from Russia, aged roughly 6 to 100 years, who were systemically healthy. Roughly 10 milliliters of peripheral blood were collected from each donor into EDTA-treated Vacutainer tubes. PBMCs were isolated by Ficoll-Paque density-gradient centrifugation, with at least 7 million obtained per sample. Trizol reagent was used to extract total RNA from PBMCs, with at least 5.5 micrograms per sample. For every donor, an aliquot of PBMCs went through flow cytometry to measure the percentages of naive CD45RAhigh/CD27high T cells. The method behind the library was 5' RACE. The instrument was an Illumina HiSeq 2500. A second PCR of roughly 7 to 11 cycles was performed with a sample-barcoded 5' primer and a J-beta primer mix. A template-switch 5' adaptor carrying 12 random nucleotides introduced a unique molecular identifier onto each TCR beta cDNA molecule. Each sample yielded at least 3 million CDR3-containing paired-end reads. First-strand cDNA synthesis was performed from all RNA using the Mint cDNA synthesis kit, with priming by a TRBC-specific oligonucleotide. After uracil-DNA glycosylase treatment, a first 18-cycle PCR used universal primers M1SS and BC2_uni_R on all cDNA. The study's own analysis went as follows. Each sample was normalized by randomly selecting 1 million high-quality reads, each carrying a distinct molecular identifier. Reads with shared molecular identifiers were discarded instead of being binned into consensus sequences. CDR3 identification, clonotype clustering and error correction used MiTCR with a Q25 quality threshold and the strictest error-elimination algorithm. A nonparametric unseen species model using Euler transformation provided a lower-bound estimate of total TCR beta diversity. TCRdb trimmed public reads at Q25 via fastp, called clones via MiXCR and kept in-frame beta chains. Rows are combined by CDR3 protein, so each entry shows the most common genes and DNA. TCRdb, not the authors, supplied the V and J calls. The sample profile shows hundreds of thousands of distinct CDR3 sequences; 20% to 30% of them were found once. The ten biggest clones cover less than 3.5% of the sample.

A note on this clonotype: This receptor's antigen is unknown. No much larger clone is present one base from it, and per-base qualities are unavailable.

These data are also associated with another study on T cells of mothers and their children. The second investigation adds: Nine systemically healthy Caucasian individuals served as donors, namely three mothers together with their six children. cDNA synthesis used all of the extracted RNA, with approximately 1.4 ug of RNA in each 15 ul reaction. In the second PCR, the M1S primer introduced both the sample barcodes and 2-4 random nucleotides. Over 10 million TCR beta CDR3 reads came from each mother, compared with approximately 3.1 million reads from each child. Thymic selection similarly shapes TCR recombination output in related and unrelated pairs, with minor effect from inherited differences. Normalized repertoire overlap was always slightly but never significantly higher in related than unrelated mother-child pairs. No persistent microchimeric T cell clones were detected, at a sensitivity of approximately 100 clones per million clonotypes. The study used deep NGS to compare TCR beta repertoires of mothers and children, seeking features distinguishing related mother-child pairs from unrelated individuals. Mothers averaged around 43 +/- 4 years of age and children averaged around 10 +/- 4 years. After adapter ligation with NEBNext reagents, the libraries were sequenced on Illumina HiSeq 2000 with 100+100 nt paired-end reads. To prevent cross-contamination, the mother and child libraries were prepared one month apart and sequenced in separate runs. For each donor, between 500,000 and 2,000,000 distinct TCR beta clonotypes were identified. Naive TCR beta clonotypes were estimated from low-frequency clonotypes matched to each donor's FACS-determined naive share, without sorting.

This clonotype originated in a boy younger than 18 in good health. The chain is assembled from TRBV14 and TRBJ2-7; no D gene call is confident. Sequencing was performed on blood. CDR3 loop: CASSQRYSSETYEQYF. In nucleotide form, the sequence is TGTGCCAGCAGCCAACGTTACAGTTCCGAGACCTACGAGCAGTACTTC.